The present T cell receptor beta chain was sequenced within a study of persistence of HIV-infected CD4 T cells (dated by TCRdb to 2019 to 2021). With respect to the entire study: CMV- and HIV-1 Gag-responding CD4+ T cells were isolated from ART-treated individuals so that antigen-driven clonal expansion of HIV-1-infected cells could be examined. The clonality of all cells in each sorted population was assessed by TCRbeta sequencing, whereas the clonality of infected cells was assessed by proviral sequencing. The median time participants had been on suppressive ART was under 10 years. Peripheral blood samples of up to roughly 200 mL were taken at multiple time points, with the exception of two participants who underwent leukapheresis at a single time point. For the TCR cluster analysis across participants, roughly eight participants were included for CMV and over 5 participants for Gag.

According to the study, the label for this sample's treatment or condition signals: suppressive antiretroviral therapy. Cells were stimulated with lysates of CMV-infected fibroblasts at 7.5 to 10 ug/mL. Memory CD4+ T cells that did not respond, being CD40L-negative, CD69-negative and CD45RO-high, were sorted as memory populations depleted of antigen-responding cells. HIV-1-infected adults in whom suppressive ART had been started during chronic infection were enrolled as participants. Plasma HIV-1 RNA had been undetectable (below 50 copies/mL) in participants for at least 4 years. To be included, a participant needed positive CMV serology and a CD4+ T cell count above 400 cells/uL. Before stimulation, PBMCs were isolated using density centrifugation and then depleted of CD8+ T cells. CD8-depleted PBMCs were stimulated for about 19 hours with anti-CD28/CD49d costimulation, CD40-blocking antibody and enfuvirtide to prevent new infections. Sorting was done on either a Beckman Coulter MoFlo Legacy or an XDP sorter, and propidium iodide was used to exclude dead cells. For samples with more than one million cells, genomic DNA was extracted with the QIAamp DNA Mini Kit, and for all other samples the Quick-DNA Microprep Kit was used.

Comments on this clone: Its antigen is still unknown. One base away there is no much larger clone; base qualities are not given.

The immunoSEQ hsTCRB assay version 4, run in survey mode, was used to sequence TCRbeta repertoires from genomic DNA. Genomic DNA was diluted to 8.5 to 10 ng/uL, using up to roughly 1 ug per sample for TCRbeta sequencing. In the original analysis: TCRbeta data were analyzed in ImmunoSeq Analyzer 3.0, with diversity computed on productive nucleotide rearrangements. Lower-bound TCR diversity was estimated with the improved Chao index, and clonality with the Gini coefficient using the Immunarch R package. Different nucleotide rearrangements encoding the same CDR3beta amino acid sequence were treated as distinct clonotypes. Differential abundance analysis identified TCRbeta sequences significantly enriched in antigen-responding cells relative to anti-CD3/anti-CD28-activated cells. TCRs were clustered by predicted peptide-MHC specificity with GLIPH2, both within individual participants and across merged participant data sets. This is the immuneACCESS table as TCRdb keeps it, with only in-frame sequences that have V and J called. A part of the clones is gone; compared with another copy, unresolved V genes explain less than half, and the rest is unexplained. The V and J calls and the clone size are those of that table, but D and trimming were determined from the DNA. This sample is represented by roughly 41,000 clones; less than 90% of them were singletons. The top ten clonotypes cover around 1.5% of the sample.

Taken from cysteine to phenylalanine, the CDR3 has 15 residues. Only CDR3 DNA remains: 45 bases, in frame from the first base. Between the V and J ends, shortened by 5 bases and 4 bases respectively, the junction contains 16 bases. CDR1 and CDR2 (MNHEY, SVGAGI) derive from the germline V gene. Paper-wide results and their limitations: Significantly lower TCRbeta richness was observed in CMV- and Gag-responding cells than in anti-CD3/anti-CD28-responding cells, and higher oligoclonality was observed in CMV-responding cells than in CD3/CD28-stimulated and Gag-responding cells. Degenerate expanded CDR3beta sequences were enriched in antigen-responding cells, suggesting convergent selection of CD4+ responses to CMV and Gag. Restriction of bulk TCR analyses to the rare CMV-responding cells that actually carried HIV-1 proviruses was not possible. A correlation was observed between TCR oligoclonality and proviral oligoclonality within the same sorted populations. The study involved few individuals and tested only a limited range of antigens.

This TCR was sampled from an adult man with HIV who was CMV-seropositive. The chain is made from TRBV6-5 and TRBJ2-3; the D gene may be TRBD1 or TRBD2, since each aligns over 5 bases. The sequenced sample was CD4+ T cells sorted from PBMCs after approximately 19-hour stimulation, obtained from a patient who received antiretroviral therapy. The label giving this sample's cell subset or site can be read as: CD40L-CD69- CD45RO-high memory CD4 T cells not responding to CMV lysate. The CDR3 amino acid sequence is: CASSPGRGAADTQYF. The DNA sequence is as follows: TGTGCCAGCAGTCCAGGACGGGGCGCAGCAGATACGCAGTATTTT.